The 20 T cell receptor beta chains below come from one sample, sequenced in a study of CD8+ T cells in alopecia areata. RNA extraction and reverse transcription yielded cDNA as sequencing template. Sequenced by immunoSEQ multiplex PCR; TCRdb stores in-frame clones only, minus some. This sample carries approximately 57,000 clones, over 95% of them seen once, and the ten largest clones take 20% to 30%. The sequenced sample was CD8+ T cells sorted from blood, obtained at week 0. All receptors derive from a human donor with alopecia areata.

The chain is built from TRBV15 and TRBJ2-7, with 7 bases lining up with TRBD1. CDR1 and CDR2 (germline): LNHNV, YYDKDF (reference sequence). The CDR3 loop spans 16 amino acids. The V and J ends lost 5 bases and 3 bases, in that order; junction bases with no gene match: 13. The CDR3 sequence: CATSSRQGVHHYEQYF. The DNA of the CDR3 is TGTGCCACCAGCTCTCGACAGGGCGTTCACCACTACGAGCAGTACTTC. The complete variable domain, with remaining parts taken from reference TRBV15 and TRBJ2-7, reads DAMVIQNPRYQVTQFGKPVTLSCSQTLNHNVMYWYQQKSSQAPKLLFHYYDKDFNNEADTPDNFQSRRPNTSFCFLDIRSPGLGDTAMYLCATSSRQGVHHYEQYFGPGTRLTVT.

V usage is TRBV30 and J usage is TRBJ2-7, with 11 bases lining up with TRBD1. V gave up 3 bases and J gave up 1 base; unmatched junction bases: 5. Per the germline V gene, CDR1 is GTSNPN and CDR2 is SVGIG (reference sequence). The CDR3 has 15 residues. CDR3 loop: CAWSAGTGGSYEQYF. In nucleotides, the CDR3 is TGTGCCTGGAGCGCGGGGACAGGGGGATCCTACGAGCAGTACTTC.

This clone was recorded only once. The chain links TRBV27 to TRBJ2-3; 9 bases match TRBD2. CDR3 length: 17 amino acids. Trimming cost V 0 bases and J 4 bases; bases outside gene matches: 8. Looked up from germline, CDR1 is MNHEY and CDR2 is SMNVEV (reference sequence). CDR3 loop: CASSLSEAGGPSDTQYF. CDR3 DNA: TGTGCCAGCAGTTTATCGGAGGCGGGGGGGCCTTCAGATACGCAGTATTTT.

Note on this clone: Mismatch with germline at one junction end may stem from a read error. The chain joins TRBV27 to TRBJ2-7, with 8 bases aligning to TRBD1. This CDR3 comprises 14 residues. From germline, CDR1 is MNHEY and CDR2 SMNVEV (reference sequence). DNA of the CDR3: TGTGCCAGCAGTTTTGACAGGGGCTCGAACGAGCAGCACTTC. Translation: CASSFDRGSNEQHF.

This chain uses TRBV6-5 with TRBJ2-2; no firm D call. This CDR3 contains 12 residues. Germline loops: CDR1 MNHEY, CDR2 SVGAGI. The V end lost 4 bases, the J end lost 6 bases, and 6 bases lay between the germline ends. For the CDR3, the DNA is TGTGCCAGCAGTTGGGTAGCCGGGGAGCTGTTTTTT. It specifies CASSWVAGELFF.

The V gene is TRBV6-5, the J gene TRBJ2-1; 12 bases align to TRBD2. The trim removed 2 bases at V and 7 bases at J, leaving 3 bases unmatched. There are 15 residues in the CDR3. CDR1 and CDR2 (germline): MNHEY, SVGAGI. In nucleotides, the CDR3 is TGTGCCAGCAGTTACCTAGCGGGGGGGTGGAATGAGCAGTTCTTC. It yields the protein CASSYLAGGWNEQFF.

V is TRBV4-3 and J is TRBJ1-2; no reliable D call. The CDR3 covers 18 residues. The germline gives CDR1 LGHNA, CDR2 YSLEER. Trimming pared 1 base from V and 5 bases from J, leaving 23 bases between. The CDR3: CASSQAEVVPTETYGYTF. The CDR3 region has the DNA TGCGCCAGCAGCCAAGCAGAAGTGGTGCCCACTGAGACTTATGGCTACACCTTC.

This chain's CDR3 is CASSPDISSYEQYF. The CDR3 bases are TGTGCCAGCAGTCCTGACATTAGCTCCTACGAGCAGTACTTC. V usage is TRBV7-9 and J usage is TRBJ2-7; D unresolved. Trimming shortened V by 6 bases and J by 0 bases, and 12 bases separated the two germline ends. The germline gives CDR1 SEHNR, CDR2 FQNEAQ (reference sequence). The CDR3 is made up of 14 amino acids.

The CDR3 sequence is CASRLSDLEYF. The CDR3, as DNA: TGCGCCAGCAGGCTATCCGACCTTGAGTACTTC. This chain joins TRBV5-1 and TRBJ2-5; no firm D call. The CDR3 consists of 11 residues. Germline CDR1 is SGHRS and CDR2 is YFSETQ. V was cut by 5 bases and J by 12 bases, with 14 bases left in between.

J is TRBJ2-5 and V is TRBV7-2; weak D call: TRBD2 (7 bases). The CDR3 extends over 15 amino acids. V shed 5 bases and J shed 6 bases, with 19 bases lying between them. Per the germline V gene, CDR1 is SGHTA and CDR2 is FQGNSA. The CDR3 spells CASSPTAGALKTQYF. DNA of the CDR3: TGTGCCAGCAGCCCAACGGCGGGGGCCTTAAAGACCCAGTACTTC.

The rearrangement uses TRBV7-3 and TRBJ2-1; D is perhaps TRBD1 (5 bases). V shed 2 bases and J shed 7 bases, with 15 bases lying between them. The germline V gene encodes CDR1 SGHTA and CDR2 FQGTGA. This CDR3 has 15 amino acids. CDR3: CASSLVGTGDNEQFF. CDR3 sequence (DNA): TGTGCCAGCAGCTTAGTTGGAACAGGAGATAATGAGCAGTTCTTC.

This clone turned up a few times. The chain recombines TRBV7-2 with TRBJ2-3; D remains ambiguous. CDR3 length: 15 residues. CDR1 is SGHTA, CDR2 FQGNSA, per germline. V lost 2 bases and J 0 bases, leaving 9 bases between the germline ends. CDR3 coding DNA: TGTGCCAGCAGCTTAAGTGGCACTAGCACAGATACGCAGTATTTT. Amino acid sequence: CASSLSGTSTDTQYF.

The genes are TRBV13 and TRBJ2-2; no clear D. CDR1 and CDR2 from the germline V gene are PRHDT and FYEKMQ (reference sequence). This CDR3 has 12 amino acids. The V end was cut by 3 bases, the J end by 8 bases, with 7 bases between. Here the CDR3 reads CASSFRRGELFF. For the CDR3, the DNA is TGTGCCAGCAGCTTTCGACGGGGGGAGCTGTTTTTT.

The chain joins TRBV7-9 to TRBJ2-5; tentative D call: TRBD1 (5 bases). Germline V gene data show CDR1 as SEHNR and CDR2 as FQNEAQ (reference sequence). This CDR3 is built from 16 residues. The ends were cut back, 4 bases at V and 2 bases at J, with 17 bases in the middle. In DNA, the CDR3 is TGTGCCAGCAGCTCAGAGCCGTCAGGGTTACAAGAGACCCAGTACTTC. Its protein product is CASSSEPSGLQETQYF. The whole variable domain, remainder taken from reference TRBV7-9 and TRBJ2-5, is DTGVSQNPRHKITKRGQNVTFRCDPISEHNRLYWYRQTLGQGPEFLTYFQNEAQLEKSRLLSDRFSAERPKGSFSTLEIQRTEQGDSAMYLCASSSEPSGLQETQYFGPGTRLLVL.

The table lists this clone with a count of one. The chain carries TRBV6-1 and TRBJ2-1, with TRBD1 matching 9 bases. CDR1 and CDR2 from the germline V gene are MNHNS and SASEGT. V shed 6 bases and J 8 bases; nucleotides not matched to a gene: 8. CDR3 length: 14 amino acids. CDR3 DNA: TGTGCCAGCAGCCGGGACAGGGAGACTCATGAGCAGTTCTTC. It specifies CASSRDRETHEQFF.

The DNA for the CDR3 is TGTGCCAGCAGTCCAGTCTCCGGGGGAAGTTACAATGAGCAGTTCTTC. Its translation is CASSPVSGGSYNEQFF. The chain recombines TRBV27 with TRBJ2-1, with D possibly being TRBD2 (6 bases). Per germline, CDR1 MNHEY and CDR2 SMNVEV (reference sequence). V was cut by 5 bases and J by 4 bases, with 18 bases left in between. The CDR3 loop spans 16 amino acids.

The CDR3 here is CASSSTDIYEQYF. CDR3 DNA sequence: TGTGCCAGCAGTTCGACAGATATCTACGAGCAGTACTTC. The chain combines TRBV27 with TRBJ2-7, with D possibly TRBD1 on 5 matching bases. Germline V gene sequence: CDR1 MNHEY, CDR2 SMNVEV (reference sequence). V was trimmed by 4 bases and J by 3 bases, leaving 10 bases between them. CDR3 length: 13 amino acids.

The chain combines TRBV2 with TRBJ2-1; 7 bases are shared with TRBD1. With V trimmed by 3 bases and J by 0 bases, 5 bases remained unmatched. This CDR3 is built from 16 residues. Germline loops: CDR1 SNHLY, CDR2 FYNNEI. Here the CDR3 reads CASSDGTASSYNEQFF. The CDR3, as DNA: TGTGCCAGCAGTGATGGGACAGCGAGCTCCTACAATGAGCAGTTCTTC.

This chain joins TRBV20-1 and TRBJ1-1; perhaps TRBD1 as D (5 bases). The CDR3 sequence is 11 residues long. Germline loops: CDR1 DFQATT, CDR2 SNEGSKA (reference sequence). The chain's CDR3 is CRAAMVRGAFF. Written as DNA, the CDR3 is TGCAGGGCCGCTATGGTAAGGGGAGCTTTCTTT.

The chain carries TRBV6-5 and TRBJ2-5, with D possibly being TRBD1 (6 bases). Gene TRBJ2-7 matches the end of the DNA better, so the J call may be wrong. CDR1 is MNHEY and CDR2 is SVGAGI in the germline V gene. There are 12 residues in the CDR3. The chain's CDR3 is CATQTGSYEQYF. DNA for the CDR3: TGTGCCACTCAGACAGGCTCCTACGAGCAGTACTTC.